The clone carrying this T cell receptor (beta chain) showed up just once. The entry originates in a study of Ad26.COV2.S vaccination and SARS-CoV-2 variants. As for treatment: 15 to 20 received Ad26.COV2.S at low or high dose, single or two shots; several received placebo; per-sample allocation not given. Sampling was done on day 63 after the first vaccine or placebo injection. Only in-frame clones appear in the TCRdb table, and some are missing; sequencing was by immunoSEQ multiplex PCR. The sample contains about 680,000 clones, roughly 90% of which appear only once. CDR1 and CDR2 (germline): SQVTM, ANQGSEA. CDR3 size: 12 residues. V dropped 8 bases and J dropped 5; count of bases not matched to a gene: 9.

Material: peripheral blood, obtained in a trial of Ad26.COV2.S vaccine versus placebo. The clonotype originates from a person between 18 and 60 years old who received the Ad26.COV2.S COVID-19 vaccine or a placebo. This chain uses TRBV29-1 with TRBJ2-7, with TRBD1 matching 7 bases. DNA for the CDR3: TGCAGCTTTGCTGACAGGGTCCACGAGCAGTACTTC. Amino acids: CSFADRVHEQYF.